This T cell receptor beta chain was identified during a study of T cells after yellow fever vaccination (dated by TCRdb to between 2018 and 2020). In terms of the full investigation: The SMART-Seq v4 Ultra Low Input RNA kit was used to prepare libraries from fractions with low cell numbers. To follow T-cell clones before and after primary and booster YFV17D yellow fever vaccination, bulk TCR alpha and beta repertoires were sequenced over time. Two healthy male donors made up the cohort, one aged 18 to 29 years and the other aged 30 to 40 years. Blood samples were taken at several timepoints before and after primary and secondary immunization, and bulk PBMC replicates and cell subsets were isolated.

TCR cDNA was made using 5'RACE template switching, a step that added a universal primer site and unique molecular identifiers. Priming for cDNA synthesis came from both the TCR alpha and TCR beta constant segments. Two PCR steps were used to amplify libraries, with sample barcodes and sequencing adapters being added in the second step. Sequencing of libraries was performed on Illumina HiSeq 2500 (2x100 bp) or NovaSeq (2x150 bp). In the source study's methods: MIGEC was used to demultiplex reads and collapse the reads into UMI consensus sequences, and MiXCR was used for V(D)J alignment. Using edgeR on replicate PBMC samples, clonotypes were called vaccine-responding if FDR was below 0.01 and the log2 fold change was above 5 up to day 15. Each bulk clonotype received a CD4 or CD8 identity based on whether the sequenced CD4 or CD8 repertoire contained that clonotype at higher abundance. TCRdb reprocessed the public reads (quality trimming at Q25 with fastp, clone calling with MiXCR) and kept in-frame beta chains. CDR3 protein duplicates are merged, each entry listing the most common genes and DNA. These V and J calls rely on TCRdb rather than the paper's analysis. The sample table holds 300,000 or so distinct CDR3 sequences, of which around 7% were seen once. Of the sample, about 18% is held by the ten largest clones.

The treatment or condition label, as the study defines it: live attenuated yellow fever vaccine strain. Two biological replicates of bulk PBMCs were collected at each blood-draw timepoint. PBMCs were isolated from peripheral blood using a standard Ficoll-Paque protocol. TriZol was used to extract RNA from bulk PBMCs, from CD4 and CD8 fractions, and from dextramer-positive and dextramer-negative fractions. The paper's findings and limits, for the study overall: Because abundant contaminating clonotypes from the bulk population could be contained in FACS-sorted repertoires, computational filtering was required. After the booster, most of the clones that had expanded following primary vaccination were detected again (roughly 96% of CD4 and 80% to 90% of CD8), which suggests that memory was broadly maintained. A small fraction of clonotypes showed up in both the CD4 and CD8 compartments, probably as a result of convergent recombination. Compared with the primary T-cell response, the secondary T-cell response was faster but weaker, reaching its peak on day 5 rather than on day 15. The study included only two donors, which limits how far the findings can be generalized.

The cysteine opens and the valine closes a CDR3 of 16 amino acids. Only the CDR3 part of the read is kept: 48 bases, read in frame from the first base. Sequences DFQATT (CDR1) and SNEGSKA (CDR2) are obtained from the germline V gene (reference sequence). This clonotype has at least ten counts. This receptor's antigen is unknown. A much more abundant neighbour one base away suggests this may be a read error. Here the chain combines TRBV20-1 and TRBJ2-7; TRBD2 lines up with 11 middle nucleotides. The sequenced sample was PBMCs, obtained more than 35 days after the first yellow fever vaccination. The origin of this receptor is a man aged 18 to 30 who received the YFV17D yellow fever vaccine. CDR3 reads: CCASESNSGGAYEQYV. In nucleotides, the sequence is TGCTGTGCTAGCGAGTCTAATAGCGGGGGGGCCTACGAGCAGTACGTC.